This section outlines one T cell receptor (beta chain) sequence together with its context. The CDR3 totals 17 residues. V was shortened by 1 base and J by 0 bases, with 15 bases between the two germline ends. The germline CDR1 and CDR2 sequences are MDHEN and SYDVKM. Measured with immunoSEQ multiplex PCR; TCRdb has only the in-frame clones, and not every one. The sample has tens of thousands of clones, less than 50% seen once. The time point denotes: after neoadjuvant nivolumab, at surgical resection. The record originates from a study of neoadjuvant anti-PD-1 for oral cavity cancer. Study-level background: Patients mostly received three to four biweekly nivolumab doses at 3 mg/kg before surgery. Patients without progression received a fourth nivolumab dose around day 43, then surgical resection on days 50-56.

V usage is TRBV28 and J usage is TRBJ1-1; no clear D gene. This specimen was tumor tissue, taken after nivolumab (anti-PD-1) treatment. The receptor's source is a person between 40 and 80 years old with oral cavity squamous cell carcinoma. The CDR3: CASSLSPRRDMNTEAFF. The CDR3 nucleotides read TGTGCCAGCAGTTTATCGCCAAGGAGGGATATGAACACTGAAGCTTTCTTT.